This TCR beta chain was recovered during a study of cytomegalovirus exposure and HLA in healthy donors. Amplification used 60 Vbeta primers and 13 Jbeta primers. In the authors' workflow: Later work found 74 million or so unique TCR beta chains, with about 10 million shared. Using immunoSEQ multiplex PCR, the repertoire was profiled, and TCRdb retains in-frame clones only, with some absent. V and J calls and clone size come straight from that table; D and trimming were deduced from the DNA. The sample has around 78,000 clones; over 70% are singletons. Note on this clone: The antigen is undetermined.

General study findings and limits: Rarity marked most TCR sequences, yet some public TCRs occurred in many donors.

Donors likely had unrecorded immune exposures despite being nominally healthy when sampled. This sequence was found in a male donor in good health and CMV-seronegative. Specimen: PBMCs.

Here the CDR3 DNA reads TGTGCCAGCAGCGTAGATGGGCAGATACCCAACACCATATATTTT. This gives the protein CASSVDGQIPNTIYF. This rearrangement joins TRBV9 to TRBJ1-3; no definite D call. Germline CDR1 reads SGDLS; CDR2 reads YYNGEE. The germline V and J ends were trimmed by 0 bases and 7 bases, with 14 bases remaining between them. CDR3 length: 15 residues.